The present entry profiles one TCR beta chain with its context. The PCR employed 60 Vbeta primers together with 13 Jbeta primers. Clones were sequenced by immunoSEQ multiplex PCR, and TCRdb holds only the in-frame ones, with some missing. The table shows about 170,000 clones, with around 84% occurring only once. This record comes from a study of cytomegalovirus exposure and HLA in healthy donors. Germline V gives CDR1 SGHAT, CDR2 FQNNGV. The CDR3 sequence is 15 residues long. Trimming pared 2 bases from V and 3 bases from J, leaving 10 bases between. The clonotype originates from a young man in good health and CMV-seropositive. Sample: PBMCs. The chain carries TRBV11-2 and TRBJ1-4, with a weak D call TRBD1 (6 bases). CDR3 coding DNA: TGTGCCAGCAGCTTATCCAGGGGATCTAATGAAAAACTGTTTTTT. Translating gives CASSLSRGSNEKLFF.